The sequence of this T cell receptor (beta chain) was determined in a study of blood T cell repertoires in COVID-19. At the level of the study: Sites in the United States, Italy and Spain provided acute and convalescent COVID-19 samples. PBMCs, B-cell-depleted T cells, or T cells provided the cDNA or gDNA that made up the material.

Original processing notes: Reference gene primers were amplified, and this amplification served to estimate nucleated cell counts. The repertoire was sequenced with immunoSEQ multiplex PCR; TCRdb's copy has only in-frame clones and lacks some. D and trimming come from the DNA, and the V and J calls and clone size come from that table. The sample holds a few hundred thousand clones, 84% seen once. Germline assignment: CDR1 SGHDT and CDR2 YYEEEE. This CDR3 comprises 14 residues. V was pared by 0 bases and J by 4 bases, with 10 bases between. This clonotype was obtained from an older woman with acute or convalescent COVID-19. This chain connects TRBV5-6 to TRBJ1-1, with D possibly TRBD1 on 5 matching bases. What was sequenced was peripheral blood. The CDR3 loop is CASSLGKGFTEAFF. For the CDR3, the DNA is TGTGCCAGCAGCTTGGGCAAGGGGTTCACTGAAGCTTTCTTT.